This T cell receptor beta chain was observed in a study of early T cells in non-severe SARS-CoV-2 infection. Study at large: Unsorted whole-blood RNA was sequenced in bulk, leaving chains unpaired.

Each single cDNA molecule received a unique molecular identifier. TCRdb passed the 5' RACE reads through MiXCR, listing each CDR3 protein once. This sample has tens of thousands of distinct CDR3 sequences, with 10% found just once. The CDR3 is made up of 16 amino acids. The V gene's germline CDR1 is SGHAT and CDR2 FQNNGV. J gave up 6 bases and V 5 bases, and 11 bases lay outside the gene matches. This clonotype was counted ten times or more. This clonotype originated in an adult who was a healthcare worker with PCR-confirmed SARS-CoV-2 infection or an uninfected control (not recorded which). The chain joins TRBV11-2 to TRBJ2-2; 8 bases line up with TRBD2. Sample: whole blood, taken at baseline. The CDR3 region is CASSQGLAGIAGELFF. In DNA, the CDR3 is TGTGCCAGCAGCCAAGGACTAGCCGGGATAGCCGGGGAGCTGTTTTTT.